The text below deals with one T cell receptor beta chain. Its cognate antigen is unknown. Profiled with immunoSEQ multiplex PCR; TCRdb holds only in-frame clones, not every one. The table lists around 62,000 clones, 70% to 90% of them singletons. The data stem from a study of T cell responses to AZD1222 COVID-19 vaccine. Study-wide points: Of the AZD1222 recipients, only 5 to 7 were seropositive at baseline. Spike-specific TCR depth and breadth grew after two AZD1222 doses.

V was clipped by 5 bases and J by 6 bases, with 10 bases between them. The CDR3 runs 12 residues. The germline V gene encodes CDR1 SGHAT and CDR2 FQNNGV. The chain uses TRBV11-2 and TRBJ1-1; tentative D call: TRBD1 (6 bases). The source was peripheral blood, collected on day 0 of AZD1222 vaccination. This clonotype was sampled from an adult in good health. CDR3: CASSAWTAEAFF. CDR3 in DNA: TGTGCCAGCAGCGCTTGGACAGCTGAAGCTTTCTTT.